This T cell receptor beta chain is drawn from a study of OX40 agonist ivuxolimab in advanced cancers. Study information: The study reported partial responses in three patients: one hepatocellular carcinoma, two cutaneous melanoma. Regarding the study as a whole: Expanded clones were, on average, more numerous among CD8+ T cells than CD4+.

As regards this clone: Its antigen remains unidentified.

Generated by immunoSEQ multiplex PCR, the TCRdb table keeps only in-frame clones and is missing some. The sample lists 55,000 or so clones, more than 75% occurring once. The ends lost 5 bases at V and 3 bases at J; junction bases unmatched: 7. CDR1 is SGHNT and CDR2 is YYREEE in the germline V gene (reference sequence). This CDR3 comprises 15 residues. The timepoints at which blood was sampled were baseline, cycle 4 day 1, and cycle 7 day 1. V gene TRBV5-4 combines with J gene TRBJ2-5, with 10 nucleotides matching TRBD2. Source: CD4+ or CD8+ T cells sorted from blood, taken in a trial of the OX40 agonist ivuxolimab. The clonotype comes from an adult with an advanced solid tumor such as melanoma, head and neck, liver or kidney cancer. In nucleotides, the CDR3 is TGTGCCAGCAGACCACGGACTAGCGGAGAAGAGACCCAGTACTTC. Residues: CASRPRTSGEETQYF.